Below are 21 T cell receptor beta chains sequenced from a single sample in a study of cytomegalovirus exposure and HLA in healthy donors. PCR used 60 Vbeta primers and 13 Jbeta primers. Sequencing used immunoSEQ multiplex PCR; TCRdb keeps in-frame clones, though not all of them. Among about 150,000 clones listed, around 90% were seen once. The specimen was PBMCs. The receptor source for this set is a woman aged 40-49 years in good health and CMV-seronegative.

The V and J genes are TRBV11-3 and TRBJ2-7; 7 bases map to TRBD2. Germline V gene lookup returns CDR1 SGHNT and CDR2 YENEEA. V was clipped by 2 bases and J by 5 bases; unmatched bases: 6. This CDR3 has 14 amino acids. CDR3 loop: CASSLKRDSNEQYF. CDR3 bases: TGTGCCAGCAGCTTAAAGCGGGATTCTAACGAGCAGTACTTC.

The V call is TRBV28, the J call TRBJ2-5, with 7 bases aligning to TRBD1. V was pared by 8 bases and J by 3 bases, with 9 bases of the junction left unmatched. Germline V gene lookup returns CDR1 MDHEN and CDR2 SYDVKM. CDR3 length equals 14 residues. The CDR3 DNA reads as TGTGCCAGCTTAACAGGGGACCAAAAAGAGACCCAGTACTTC. Translation: CASLTGDQKETQYF.

The chain employs TRBV10-2 and TRBJ1-2; D is possibly TRBD1 (5 bases). This CDR3 has 14 residues. Germline V CDR1 and CDR2: WSHSY, SAAADI. V lost 6 bases, J lost 4 bases, and 15 bases lay in between. The CDR3 reads CASSAPGYPYGYTF. The CDR3, as DNA: TGCGCCAGCAGCGCGCCAGGGTATCCCTATGGCTACACCTTC.

The chain uses TRBV10-3 and TRBJ2-5; perhaps TRBD2 as D (7 bases). The J call may be in error: the DNA end matches TRBJ2-7 better. Germline values: CDR1 ENHRY, CDR2 SYGVKD. The CDR3 covers 12 residues. The CDR3 is CAIMEGGNEQYF. In DNA form, the CDR3 reads TGTGCCATCATGGAGGGGGGGAACGAGCAGTACTTC.

J is TRBJ2-2 and V is TRBV9, with no clear D. The CDR3 totals 15 residues. Trimming removed 4 bases at V and 4 bases at J, with 14 bases between. Germline lookup yields CDR1 SGDLS and CDR2 YYNGEE. Here the CDR3 reads CASSPKSGVTGELFF. Here the CDR3 DNA reads TGTGCCAGCAGCCCAAAATCCGGTGTCACCGGGGAGCTGTTTTTT.

The sample holds a few counts of this clone. The V gene is TRBV6-1, the J gene TRBJ2-1; TRBD1 matches 7 bases. V dropped 10 bases and J dropped 4; count of bases not matched to a gene: 7. Germline loops: CDR1 MNHNS, CDR2 SASEGT. This CDR3 is built from 13 residues. The CDR3 bases are TGTGCCACTATGGGACAGCCGTACAATGAGCAGTTCTTC. This gives the protein CATMGQPYNEQFF.

The chain is built from TRBV9 and TRBJ1-2; 9 positions agree with TRBD1. CDR3 length: 17 residues. With 3 bases clipped from V and 0 bases from J, the junction kept 9 bases outside the gene matches. Per the germline V gene, CDR1 is SGDLS and CDR2 is YYNGEE. The CDR3 sequence is CASSAKGQGSANYGYTF. CDR3 in DNA: TGTGCCAGCAGCGCAAAAGGACAGGGGTCCGCTAACTATGGCTACACCTTC.

CDR3 amino acids: CASSQVGLAGAYEQYF. DNA of the CDR3: TGTGCCAGCAGCCAAGTCGGGCTAGCGGGGGCCTACGAGCAGTACTTC. The chain is built from TRBV4-2 and TRBJ2-7, with 10 nucleotides matching TRBD2. The germline V gene encodes CDR1 LGHNA and CDR2 YNFKEQ. This CDR3 has 16 amino acids. With 1 base clipped from V and 2 bases from J, the junction kept 5 bases outside the gene matches.

The chain links TRBV6-5 to TRBJ2-7; TRBD2 aligns across 12 bases. Trimming at V came to 7 bases and at J to 4 bases, leaving 5 bases not matched to a gene. Germline assignment: CDR1 MNHEY and CDR2 SVGAGI. This CDR3 has 14 residues. The CDR3 DNA follows: TGTGCCAGCATCAAGACTAGCGGGGGTTACGAGCAGTACTTC. Translated, it gives CASIKTSGGYEQYF.

The V and J genes are TRBV5-4 and TRBJ2-3; the match to TRBD2 covers 7 bases. The CDR3 covers 16 residues. V was pared by 3 bases and J by 2 bases, with 9 bases of the junction left unmatched. The V gene's germline CDR1 is SGHNT and CDR2 YYREEE (reference sequence). CDR3 amino acids: CASSSGVAGSTDTQYF. The DNA for the CDR3 is TGTGCCAGCAGCTCGGGGGTAGCGGGCTCCACAGATACGCAGTATTTT.

In the case of this clone: Relative to the germline gene, one junction end is altered; a read error may explain this. The DNA for the CDR3 is TGTTCCAGCAGCTTGCAAGGGGGAATAAACACTGAAGCTTTCTTT. The encoded protein is CSSSLQGGINTEAFF. This sequence joins TRBV7-9 and TRBJ1-1; D is possibly TRBD1 (6 bases). Germline CDR1 reads SEHNR; CDR2 reads FQNEAQ (reference sequence). The CDR3 is 15 residues long.

Notes on this clone: This CDR3 is also generated by other DNA sequences in the sample. The V call is TRBV5-5, the J call TRBJ2-5; TRBD1 agrees at 9 bases. This CDR3 comprises 15 residues. The V gene's germline CDR1 is SGHKS and CDR2 YYEKEE (reference sequence). V lost 5 bases to trimming and J lost 2 bases; unmatched junction nucleotides: 7. The CDR3 bases are TGTGCCAGCAGTCCCGGGACAGGGAGGCAAGAGACCCAGTACTTC. This sequence encodes CASSPGTGRQETQYF.

This chain's CDR3 is CASSTGQAWDTQYF. In DNA form, the CDR3 reads TGTGCCAGCAGTACTGGGCAGGCTTGGGATACGCAGTATTTT. The V call is TRBV6-1, the J call TRBJ2-3; D not certain. Germline values: CDR1 MNHNS, CDR2 SASEGT. This CDR3 spans 14 amino acids. Trimming took 5 bases from V and 6 from J, leaving 15 bases between them.

V gene TRBV27 combines with J gene TRBJ2-1; TRBD2 aligns across 8 bases. Germline-derived CDR1 and CDR2 are MNHEY and SMNVEV (reference sequence). V was clipped by 2 bases and J by 6 bases; unmatched bases: 18. The CDR3 runs to 19 residues. CDR3 amino acids: CASSLRPPFGRGWGNEQFF. The CDR3 DNA reads TGTGCCAGCAGTTTAAGGCCCCCTTTCGGGAGGGGGTGGGGCAATGAGCAGTTCTTC.

With respect to this clone: Other DNA sequences from this sample encode an identical CDR3 as well. The gene calls are TRBV2 and TRBJ2-1; D remains unclear. The CDR3 runs 15 residues. The germline V gene encodes CDR1 SNHLY and CDR2 FYNNEI. The V end lost 4 bases, the J end lost 0 bases, and 10 bases lay between the germline ends. The DNA of the CDR3 is TGTGCCAGCAGTGTTGAGCGAAGCTCCTACAATGAGCAGTTCTTC. Its protein is CASSVERSSYNEQFF. Full variable domain (outside the CDR3, taken from reference TRBV2 and TRBJ2-1): EPEVTQTPSHQVTQMGQEVILRCVPISNHLYFYWYRQILGQKVEFLVSFYNNEISEKSEIFDDQFSVERPDGSNFTLKIRSTKLEDSAMYFCASSVERSSYNEQFFGPGTRLTVL.

The sample holds a few counts of this clone. The chain employs TRBV5-6 and TRBJ2-1; 12 bases match TRBD2. CDR3 length: 16 amino acids. The germline V gene has CDR1 SGHDT and CDR2 YYEEEE. The junction had 12 bases not matched to a gene; V was cut back by 4 bases and J by 10 bases. In nucleotides, the CDR3 is TGTGCCAGCAGCAGTAGGACTAGCGGGGTCTACAGGGAGCAGTTCTTC. This translates into CASSSRTSGVYREQFF.

The chain links TRBV28 to TRBJ2-7; 10 bases map to TRBD2. Germline loops: CDR1 MDHEN, CDR2 SYDVKM. The CDR3 is 16 residues long. After removal of 3 bases from V and 1 base from J, the junction contained 6 bases not matched to a gene. The CDR3, as DNA: TGTGCCAGCAGTTTGATTAGCGGGAGGCTATCCTACGAGCAGTACTTC. It yields the protein CASSLISGRLSYEQYF.

The J gene is TRBJ2-1, the V gene TRBV2; 9 bases are a match to TRBD2. Germline V CDR1 and CDR2: SNHLY, FYNNEI. This CDR3 is 14 amino acids long. Trimming removed 7 bases from V and 5 bases from J; junction bases left unmatched: 6. Here the CDR3 DNA reads TGTGCCAGCATAGGCCTAGCGGGAAACAATGAGCAGTTCTTC. Its translation: CASIGLAGNNEQFF.

The genes are TRBV5-1 and TRBJ1-2, with D possibly being TRBD1 (5 bases). V lost 4 bases to trimming and J lost 4 bases, with 8 bases between them. This CDR3 spans 12 amino acids. Per germline, CDR1 SGHRS and CDR2 YFSETQ. The CDR3 protein is CASSLDTYGYTF. Written as DNA, the CDR3 is TGCGCCAGCAGCCTGGACACCTATGGCTACACCTTC.

The rearrangement links TRBV7-9 to TRBJ1-4, with D possibly matching TRBD1 (5 bases). Germline CDR1 is SEHNR and CDR2 is FQNEAQ (reference sequence). The CDR3 totals 15 residues. Trimming removed 5 bases at V and 5 bases at J, with 15 bases between. CDR3 DNA sequence: TGTGCCAGCAGCCGTATGGGAGGGGAGAATGAAAAACTGTTTTTT. Protein product: CASSRMGGENEKLFF. Filled out from reference TRBV7-9 and TRBJ1-4, the complete variable domain reads DTGVSQNPRHKITKRGQNVTFRCDPISEHNRLYWYRQTLGQGPEFLTYFQNEAQLEKSRLLSDRFSAERPKGSFSTLEIQRTEQGDSAMYLCASSRMGGENEKLFFGSGTQLSVL.

This clone was observed once. The chain links TRBV9 to TRBJ2-1, with 7 bases aligning to TRBD2. CDR1 SGDLS and CDR2 YYNGEE come from the germline V gene. The CDR3 runs to 13 residues. V trimming: 2 bases; J trimming: 4 bases; junction bases outside the gene matches: 0. The CDR3 DNA is TGTGCCAGCAGCGTTAGCGGGTACAATGAGCAGTTCTTC. Its translation is CASSVSGYNEQFF.